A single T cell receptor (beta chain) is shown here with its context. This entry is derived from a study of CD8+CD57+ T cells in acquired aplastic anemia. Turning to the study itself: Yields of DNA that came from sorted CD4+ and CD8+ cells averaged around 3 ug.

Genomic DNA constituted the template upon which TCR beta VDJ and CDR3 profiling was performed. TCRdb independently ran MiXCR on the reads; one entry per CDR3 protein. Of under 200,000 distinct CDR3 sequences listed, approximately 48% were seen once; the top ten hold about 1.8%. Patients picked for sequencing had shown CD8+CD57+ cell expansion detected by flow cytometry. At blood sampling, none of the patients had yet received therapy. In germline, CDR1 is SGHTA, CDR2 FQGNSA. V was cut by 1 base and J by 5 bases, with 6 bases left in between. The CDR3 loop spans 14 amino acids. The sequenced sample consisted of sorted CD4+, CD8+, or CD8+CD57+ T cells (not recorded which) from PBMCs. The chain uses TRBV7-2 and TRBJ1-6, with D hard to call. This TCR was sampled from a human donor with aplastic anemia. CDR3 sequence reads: CASSLEAHNSPLHF. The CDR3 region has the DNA TGTGCCAGCAGCTTAGAAGCGCATAATTCACCCCTCCACTTT.